A selection of T cell receptor beta chains follows, all from one sample in a study of blood T cell repertoires in COVID-19. Generated by immunoSEQ multiplex PCR, the TCRdb table keeps only in-frame clones and is missing some. The sample holds roughly 46,000 clones, under 85% seen once. Sequencing used peripheral blood. These receptors were obtained from a man in his fifties or sixties with acute or convalescent COVID-19. Both conserved end residues are part of each CDR3. The order of the fields is V gene, CDR3 length, D gene, clone size, J gene, CDR3 protein, CDR3 DNA. The D gene is left open where the match is weak. Clone size is not always given. Where it is, it says once, few, many or a class for expanded clones.

V gene: TRBV9; CDR3 length: 14; D gene: NA; clone size: NA; J gene: TRBJ1-1; CDR3 protein: CASSPDGGGTEAFF; CDR3 DNA: TGTGCCAGCAGCCCCGATGGGGGAGGCACTGAAGCTTTCTTT
V gene: TRBV10-3; CDR3 length: 13; D gene: NA; clone size: NA; J gene: TRBJ2-5; CDR3 protein: CAISVRGQETQYF; CDR3 DNA: TGTGCCATCAGTGTTCGGGGTCAAGAGACCCAGTACTTC
V gene: TRBV24-1; CDR3 length: 15; D gene: NA; clone size: NA; J gene: TRBJ1-4; CDR3 protein: CATSDSQTTNEKLFF; CDR3 DNA: TGTGCCACCAGTGATTCCCAAACAACTAATGAAAAACTGTTTTTT
V gene: TRBV2; CDR3 length: 14; D gene: TRBD1; clone size: NA; J gene: TRBJ1-5; CDR3 protein: CASSETGGSQPQHF; CDR3 DNA: TGTGCCAGCAGTGAGACAGGGGGCAGTCAGCCCCAGCATTTT
V gene: TRBV4-1; CDR3 length: 14; D gene: TRBD1; clone size: NA; J gene: TRBJ1-2; CDR3 protein: CASTGGASSYGYTF; CDR3 DNA: TGCGCCAGCACAGGGGGCGCGAGTTCTTATGGCTACACCTTC
V gene: TRBV2; CDR3 length: 14; D gene: NA; clone size: few; J gene: TRBJ2-7; CDR3 protein: CASSDWSRGNEQYF; CDR3 DNA: TGTGCCAGCAGTGATTGGAGCAGGGGAAACGAGCAGTACTTC
V gene: TRBV18; CDR3 length: 14; D gene: TRBD1; clone size: NA; J gene: TRBJ1-1; CDR3 protein: CASSPTGAGTEAFF; CDR3 DNA: TGTGCCAGCTCACCGACAGGGGCCGGGACTGAAGCTTTCTTT
V gene: TRBV7-3; CDR3 length: 17; D gene: TRBD1; clone size: few; J gene: TRBJ1-5; CDR3 protein: CASSLDQDRGHNQPQHF; CDR3 DNA: TGTGCCAGCAGCTTAGATCAGGACAGGGGGCATAATCAGCCCCAGCATTTT
V gene: TRBV19; CDR3 length: 15; D gene: TRBD1; clone size: NA; J gene: TRBJ1-5; CDR3 protein: CASSGEGQGGQPQHF; CDR3 DNA: TGTGCCAGTAGTGGGGAAGGACAGGGCGGTCAGCCCCAGCATTTT
V gene: TRBV19; CDR3 length: 16; D gene: TRBD2; clone size: NA; J gene: TRBJ2-1; CDR3 protein: CASSTPGGDWTNEQFF; CDR3 DNA: TGTGCCAGTAGTACACCTGGGGGGGACTGGACCAATGAGCAGTTCTTC
V gene: TRBV5-8; CDR3 length: 16; D gene: NA; clone size: NA; J gene: TRBJ1-2; CDR3 protein: CASSEGVLDPYYGYTF; CDR3 DNA: TGTGCCAGCAGCGAGGGGGTTTTAGACCCATACTATGGCTACACCTTC
V gene: TRBV7-2; CDR3 length: 15; D gene: TRBD1; clone size: NA; J gene: TRBJ1-1; CDR3 protein: CASRQRTGGDTEAFF; CDR3 DNA: TGTGCCAGCAGACAAAGAACAGGGGGCGACACTGAAGCTTTCTTT
V gene: TRBV24-1; CDR3 length: 14; D gene: NA; clone size: NA; J gene: TRBJ1-2; CDR3 protein: CATSDFRSNYGYTF; CDR3 DNA: TGTGCCACCAGTGATTTCAGATCTAACTATGGCTACACCTTC
V gene: TRBV14; CDR3 length: 15; D gene: NA; clone size: few; J gene: TRBJ1-3; CDR3 protein: CASSQSLGAGNTIYF; CDR3 DNA: TGTGCCAGCAGCCAATCACTCGGTGCGGGAAACACCATATATTTT
V gene: TRBV5-1; CDR3 length: 11; D gene: NA; clone size: few; J gene: TRBJ2-7; CDR3 protein: CASSFLYEQYF; CDR3 DNA: TGCGCCAGCAGCTTCTTATACGAGCAGTACTTC
V gene: TRBV5-1; CDR3 length: 14; D gene: TRBD1; clone size: NA; J gene: TRBJ1-1; CDR3 protein: CASSLIQGRTEAFF; CDR3 DNA: TGCGCCAGCAGCTTGATACAGGGGAGAACTGAAGCTTTCTTT
V gene: TRBV5-1; CDR3 length: 15; D gene: NA; clone size: NA; J gene: TRBJ2-2; CDR3 protein: CASSLRGSRTGELFF; CDR3 DNA: TGCGCCAGCAGCTTGAGGGGATCTCGCACCGGGGAGCTGTTTTTT